Many counts were recorded for the clone carrying this TCR beta chain. Antigen specificity is unknown. This record comes from a study of CD8 T cells in ankylosing spondylitis. Regarding the study as a whole: The clones that were linked to disease were reported to be significantly enriched in matched synovial fluid samples from ankylosing spondylitis patients. Typical of ankylosing spondylitis blood, it appeared, was a TCR beta motif of roughly eight highly homologous variants. Disease-associated clones were CD8+ and fairly uncommon in peripheral blood.

Quantitative 5'-RACE with molecular barcodes generated TCR beta libraries. Each CDR3 protein is one row after TCRdb ran MiXCR on the 5' RACE reads. This table has tens of thousands of distinct CDR3 sequences, about 5.5% appearing once. V trimming: 7 bases; J trimming: 4 bases; junction bases outside the gene matches: 11. Germline V gene lookup returns CDR1 SGHRS and CDR2 YFSETQ. The CDR3 sequence is 14 residues long. The sequencing sample was made of blood, either unsorted or a sorted T cell fraction (not recorded which). This receptor was obtained from a male donor with ankylosing spondylitis or in good health (not recorded which). V is TRBV5-1 and J is TRBJ2-7; 7 bases are shared with TRBD1. CDR3 region: CASGKTGTLYEQYF. CDR3 nucleotide sequence: TGCGCCAGCGGGAAGACAGGGACCCTATACGAGCAGTACTTC.